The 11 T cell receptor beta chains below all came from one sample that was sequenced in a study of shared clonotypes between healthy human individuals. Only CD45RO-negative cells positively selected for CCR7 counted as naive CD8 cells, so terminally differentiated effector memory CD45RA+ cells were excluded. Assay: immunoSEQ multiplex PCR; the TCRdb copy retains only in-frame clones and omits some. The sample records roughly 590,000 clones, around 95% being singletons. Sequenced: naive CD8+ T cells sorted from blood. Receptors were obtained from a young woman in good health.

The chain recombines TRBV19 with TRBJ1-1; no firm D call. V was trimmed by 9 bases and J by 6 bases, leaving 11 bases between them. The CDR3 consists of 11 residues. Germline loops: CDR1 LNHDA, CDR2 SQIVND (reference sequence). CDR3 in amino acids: CASGGTAEAFF. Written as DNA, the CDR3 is TGTGCCAGCGGAGGTACCGCTGAAGCTTTCTTT. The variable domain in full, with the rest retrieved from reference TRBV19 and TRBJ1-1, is DGGITQSPKYLFRKEGQNVTLSCEQNLNHDAMYWYRQDPGQGLRLIYYSQIVNDFQKGDIAEGYSVSREKKESFPLTVTSAQKNPTAFYLCASGGTAEAFFGQGTRLTVV.

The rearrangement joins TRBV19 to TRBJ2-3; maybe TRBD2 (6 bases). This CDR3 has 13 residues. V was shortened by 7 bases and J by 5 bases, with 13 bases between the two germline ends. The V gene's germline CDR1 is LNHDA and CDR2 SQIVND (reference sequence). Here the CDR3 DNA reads TGTGCCAGTACCGGGACTTACGAAGATACGCAGTATTTT. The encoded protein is CASTGTYEDTQYF.

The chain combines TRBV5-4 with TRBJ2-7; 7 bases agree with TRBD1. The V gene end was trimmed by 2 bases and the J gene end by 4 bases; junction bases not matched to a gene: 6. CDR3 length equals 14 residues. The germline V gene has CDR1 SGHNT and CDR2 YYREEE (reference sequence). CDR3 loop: CASSFGTVVYEQYF. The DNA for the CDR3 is TGTGCCAGCAGCTTCGGGACAGTTGTTTACGAGCAGTACTTC.

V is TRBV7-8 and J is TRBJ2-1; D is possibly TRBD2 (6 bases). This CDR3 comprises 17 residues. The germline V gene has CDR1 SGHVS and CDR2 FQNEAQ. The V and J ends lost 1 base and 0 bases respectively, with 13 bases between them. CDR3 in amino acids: CASSLVGGKSSYNEQFF. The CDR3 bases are TGTGCCAGCAGCTTAGTCGGCGGGAAGAGCTCCTACAATGAGCAGTTCTTC.

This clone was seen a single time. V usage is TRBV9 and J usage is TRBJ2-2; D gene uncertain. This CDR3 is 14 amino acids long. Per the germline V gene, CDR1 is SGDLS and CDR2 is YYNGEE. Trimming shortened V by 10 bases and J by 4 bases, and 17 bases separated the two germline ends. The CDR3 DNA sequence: TGTGCCTCGGCTGAGCTCGGGTCCACCGGGGAGCTGTTTTTT. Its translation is CASAELGSTGELFF.

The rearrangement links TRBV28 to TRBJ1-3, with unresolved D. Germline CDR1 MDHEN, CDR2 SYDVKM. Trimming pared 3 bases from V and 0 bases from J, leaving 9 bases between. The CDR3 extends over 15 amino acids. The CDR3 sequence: CASSFPQVSGNTIYF. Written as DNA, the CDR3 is TGTGCCAGCAGTTTTCCCCAGGTCTCTGGAAACACCATATATTTT.

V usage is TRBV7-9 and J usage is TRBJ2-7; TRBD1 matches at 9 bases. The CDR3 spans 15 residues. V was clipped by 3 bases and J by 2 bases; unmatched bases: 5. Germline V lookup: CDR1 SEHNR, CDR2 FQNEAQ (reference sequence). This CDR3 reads CASSFPGTGTYEQYF. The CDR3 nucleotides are TGTGCCAGCAGCTTCCCTGGGACAGGGACCTACGAGCAGTACTTC.

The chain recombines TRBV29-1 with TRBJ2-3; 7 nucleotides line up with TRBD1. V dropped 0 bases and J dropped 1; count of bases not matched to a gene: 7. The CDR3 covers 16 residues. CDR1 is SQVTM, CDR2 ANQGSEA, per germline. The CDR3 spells CSVEDPGTVRTDTQYF. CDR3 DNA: TGCAGCGTTGAAGACCCCGGGACAGTACGCACAGATACGCAGTATTTT.

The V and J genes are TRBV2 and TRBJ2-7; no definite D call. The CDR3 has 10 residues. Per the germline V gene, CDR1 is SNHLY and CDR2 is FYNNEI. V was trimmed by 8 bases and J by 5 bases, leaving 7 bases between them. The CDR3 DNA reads TGTGCCAGCCGTAGGGACGAGCAGTACTTC. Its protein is CASRRDEQYF.

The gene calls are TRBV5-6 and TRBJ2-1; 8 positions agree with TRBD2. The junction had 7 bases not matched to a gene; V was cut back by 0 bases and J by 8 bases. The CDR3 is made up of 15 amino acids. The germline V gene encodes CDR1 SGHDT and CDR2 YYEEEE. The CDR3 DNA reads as TGTGCCAGCAGCTTGGAGGGTCCGGGAGGGGATGAGCAGTTCTTC. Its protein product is CASSLEGPGGDEQFF.

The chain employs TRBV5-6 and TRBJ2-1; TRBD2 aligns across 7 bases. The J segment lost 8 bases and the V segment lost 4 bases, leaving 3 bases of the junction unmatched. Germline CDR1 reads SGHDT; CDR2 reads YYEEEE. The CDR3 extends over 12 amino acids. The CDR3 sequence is CASSPSGDEQFF. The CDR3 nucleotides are TGTGCCAGCAGCCCTAGCGGAGATGAGCAGTTCTTC.